The rows below give T cell receptor beta chains drawn from one sample of a study of CD4 T cells in relation to SARS-CoV-2 and coronaviruses. The data were produced by immunoSEQ multiplex PCR, yet TCRdb's version contains in-frame clones alone and is incomplete. The data contain approximately 70,000 clones, 90% to 95% of them singletons. The material sequenced was naive CD4+ T cells from PBMCs. These receptors were obtained from a human donor in good health. CDR3s leave out the opening cysteine and the closing phenylalanine or tryptophan. Fields, in order: V gene, J gene, CDR3 protein.

V gene: TRBV9; J gene: TRBJ2-1; CDR3 protein: ASSVRPDEQF
V gene: TRBV6-5; J gene: TRBJ1-1; CDR3 protein: ASRTPAGGTEAF
V gene: TRBV9; J gene: TRBJ2-7; CDR3 protein: ASSVAPQGTYEQY
V gene: TRBV3-1/TRBV3-2; J gene: TRBJ1-2; CDR3 protein: ASSQDAGYT
V gene: TRBV23-1; J gene: TRBJ2-4; CDR3 protein: ASPPTGNVPKNIQY
V gene: TRBV19; J gene: TRBJ2-2; CDR3 protein: ASSFSGERTGELF
V gene: TRBV7-3; J gene: TRBJ2-2; CDR3 protein: ASSSSIDRGRTGELF
V gene: TRBV5-1; J gene: TRBJ2-2; CDR3 protein: ASSLVSGNTNTGELF
V gene: TRBV9; J gene: TRBJ2-7; CDR3 protein: ASSVRQGVSEQY
V gene: TRBV10-1; J gene: TRBJ2-2; CDR3 protein: ASRAGTGELF
V gene: TRBV7-2; J gene: TRBJ2-3; CDR3 protein: ASSLVGLRGAPDTQY
V gene: TRBV5-6; J gene: TRBJ2-1; CDR3 protein: ASSGTWTFNEQF
V gene: TRBV28; J gene: TRBJ2-7; CDR3 protein: ASYSPPGQGREQY
V gene: TRBV7-3; J gene: TRBJ2-1; CDR3 protein: ASSSTPGQGRDEQF
V gene: TRBV6-6; J gene: TRBJ2-2; CDR3 protein: ASSSGTSNTGELF
V gene: TRBV15; J gene: TRBJ2-7; CDR3 protein: ATSRSEGGVY
V gene: TRBV29-1; J gene: TRBJ2-7; CDR3 protein: SAIPQGYEQY
V gene: TRBV24-1; J gene: TRBJ2-1; CDR3 protein: ATSDLPGYNEQF
V gene: TRBV6-5; J gene: TRBJ1-1; CDR3 protein: ASSSRQGLGGTEAF
V gene: TRBV2; J gene: TRBJ1-4; CDR3 protein: ASSAFASTNEKLF
V gene: TRBV24-1; J gene: TRBJ2-1; CDR3 protein: ATSAPSSGGRLEQF
V gene: TRBV30; J gene: TRBJ2-7; CDR3 protein: AWMGTGGEEQY
V gene: TRBV11-3; J gene: TRBJ2-2; CDR3 protein: ASSAGTGRPNTGELF
V gene: TRBV6-5; J gene: TRBJ1-2; CDR3 protein: ASSWGQGRGYT
V gene: TRBV5-4; J gene: TRBJ2-2; CDR3 protein: ASSRDRFSGELF
V gene: TRBV12-3/TRBV12-4; J gene: TRBJ2-3; CDR3 protein: ASSLGRADTQY
V gene: TRBV4-1; J gene: TRBJ1-3; CDR3 protein: ASSQEGTGLNTIY
V gene: TRBV5-5; J gene: TRBJ2-5; CDR3 protein: ASSPTGQGFVETQY
V gene: TRBV10-2; J gene: TRBJ1-1; CDR3 protein: ASSHYGTGSGNTEAF
V gene: TRBV27; J gene: TRBJ2-5; CDR3 protein: ASSPQQGQETQY
V gene: TRBV6-5; J gene: TRBJ1-6; CDR3 protein: ASKIQVVSPLH
V gene: TRBV3-1/TRBV3-2; J gene: TRBJ2-7; CDR3 protein: ASSQDKGGQGLAYEQY
V gene: TRBV3-1/TRBV3-2; J gene: TRBJ2-7; CDR3 protein: ASSHETGQGPSYEQY
V gene: TRBV5-1; J gene: TRBJ1-1; CDR3 protein: ASSLVVLGGFTEAF
V gene: TRBV5-1; J gene: TRBJ1-1; CDR3 protein: ASSLGGKEEAF
V gene: TRBV6-5; J gene: TRBJ2-3; CDR3 protein: ASGGSPDTQY
V gene: TRBV2; J gene: TRBJ1-2; CDR3 protein: AGGGGLNYGYT
V gene: TRBV18; J gene: TRBJ1-2; CDR3 protein: ASSPPGRNYGYT
V gene: TRBV28; J gene: TRBJ1-5; CDR3 protein: ASSSPVSGTQPQH
V gene: TRBV7-9; J gene: TRBJ2-7; CDR3 protein: ASSFPGFSYEQY
V gene: TRBV7-2; J gene: TRBJ1-5; CDR3 protein: ASSLDGGTRPQH
V gene: TRBV9; J gene: TRBJ1-2; CDR3 protein: ASSVGGRGHGYT
V gene: TRBV5-4; J gene: TRBJ2-7; CDR3 protein: ASSLGGALSYEQY
V gene: TRBV28; J gene: TRBJ2-7; CDR3 protein: ASRGWDRHEQY
V gene: TRBV15; J gene: TRBJ1-1; CDR3 protein: ATRGGRFPAEAF
V gene: TRBV30; J gene: TRBJ2-7; CDR3 protein: AWRQGVAHEQY
V gene: TRBV5-1; J gene: TRBJ1-6; CDR3 protein: ASSLWGSLNNSPLH
V gene: TRBV19; J gene: TRBJ2-3; CDR3 protein: ASSPPADTQY
V gene: TRBV18; J gene: TRBJ2-1; CDR3 protein: ASSGTGTGEQF
V gene: TRBV28; J gene: TRBJ1-4; CDR3 protein: ASSPNTGLVTNEKLF
V gene: TRBV9; J gene: TRBJ1-4; CDR3 protein: ASSPRPNEKLF
V gene: TRBV28; J gene: TRBJ2-5; CDR3 protein: ASSSEDRGPETQY
V gene: TRBV27; J gene: TRBJ2-3; CDR3 protein: ASSPRGTRTSGYTDTQY
V gene: TRBV7-9; J gene: TRBJ2-3; CDR3 protein: ASSSGIGTDTQY
V gene: TRBV9; J gene: TRBJ1-2; CDR3 protein: ASSQQTGGYYGYT
V gene: TRBV19; J gene: TRBJ2-7; CDR3 protein: ASSIGRGGSYEQY
V gene: TRBV30; J gene: TRBJ1-4; CDR3 protein: ASSDRGKLF
V gene: TRBV6-5; J gene: TRBJ2-3; CDR3 protein: ASRTRDTQY
V gene: TRBV10-2; J gene: TRBJ1-2; CDR3 protein: ASSGRTAGYT
V gene: TRBV5-5; J gene: TRBJ1-5; CDR3 protein: ASSRGHRDNQPQH